This entry describes one TCR beta chain. Its recognized antigen is unknown. A clone one base away is much larger, so this may be a read error. Receptors were amplified or captured by 5' RACE. Sequencing was performed on an Illumina HiSeq 2500. A second PCR of about 6 to 11 cycles was run with a J-beta primer mix and a sample-barcoded 5' primer. A unique molecular identifier was introduced onto each TCR beta cDNA molecule by a template-switch 5' adaptor carrying 12 random nucleotides. Each sample yielded at least 2.5 million CDR3-containing paired-end reads. All of the RNA was converted into first-strand cDNA using the Mint cDNA synthesis kit, with a TRBC-specific oligonucleotide serving as the primer. After uracil-DNA glycosylase treatment, a first 18-cycle PCR used universal primers M1SS and BC2_uni_R on all cDNA. The study's own analysis went as follows. Normalization of each sample was performed by random selection of 1 million high-quality reads, each carrying a distinct molecular identifier. Instead of being binned into consensus sequences, reads that shared molecular identifiers were thrown out. MiTCR, with a Q25 quality threshold and the strictest error-elimination algorithm, was used for CDR3 identification, clonotype clustering and error correction. A nonparametric unseen species model with Euler transformation was used to estimate lower-bound total TCR beta diversity. The public reads were quality trimmed at Q25 with fastp and then assembled into clones with MiXCR by TCRdb, keeping productive beta chains. One record per CDR3 amino acid sequence lists the most common genes and DNA. The V and J calls and clone size are TCRdb's, not the authors'. The table for this sample lists roughly 680,000 distinct CDR3 sequences; about 51% of them were counted only once. Of the sample, roughly 13% is held by the ten largest clones.

Including cysteine and phenylalanine, the CDR3 has 16 amino acids. Here the CDR3 DNA is all that survives: 48 bases in frame from base 1. Per the germline V gene, SGHTA is the CDR1 and FQGNSA is the CDR2. Trimming removed 0 bases from V and 0 bases from J, leaving 11 bases between the germline ends. This record comes from a study of blood T cells in healthy people across ages (dated by TCRdb to between 2015 and 2017). In the study overall: In model experiments, template switching captured roughly one uniquely barcoded TCR beta cDNA molecule for every two T cells. Age-related changes in TCR beta repertoire diversity were measured in the study by deep sequencing normalized with unique cDNA molecular identifiers. The donors were divided into four age groups: young (average around 16 years), middle-aged (about 41), aged (approximately 62) and long-lived (about 84). To avoid experimental bias, donors of different ages were distributed randomly across sequencing lanes. Two additional independent replicas of 1 million unique cDNA reads from the same blood draw were analyzed for two donors (one aged 18 to 30 and one aged 80 or older). The research as a whole found: Compared with the aged group, the long-lived group had more naive CD4+ T cells, fewer expanded clones and increased TCR diversity, a pattern suggesting age selection. Conclusive comparison of naive and antigen-experienced compartments was prevented by the profiling of bulk unsorted PBMCs. Estimates of total diversity based on one million sequenced T cells were regarded as lower bounds and as underestimates. As age increased, observed TCR beta diversity per million T cells dropped in a roughly linear way, and a significant reduction was already evident by age 40. Observed TCR beta diversity correlated strongly with the percentage of naive T cells measured by flow cytometry. Because donor CMV infection status was unknown, age-related changes in expanded clonotypes were potentially confounded.

Donors were 39 systemically healthy Caucasian individuals from Russia aged roughly 6 to 95 years. About 9.1 milliliters of peripheral blood were collected from each donor into EDTA-treated Vacutainer tubes. Ficoll-Paque density-gradient centrifugation was used to isolate PBMCs, with at least 6.5 million per sample. Total RNA was extracted from PBMCs with Trizol reagent, with at least 5 micrograms obtained per sample. For every donor, flow cytometry on a PBMC aliquot measured the percentage of naive CD45RAhigh/CD27high T cells. This TCR was recovered from an elderly woman in good health. This chain joins TRBV7-2 to TRBJ1-2; no D gene can be assigned with confidence. Sample: blood. Read as DNA, the sequence is TGTGCCAGCAGCTTAGCGCCCAAGGCAGCTAACTATGGCTACACCTTC. Translated, it gives CASSLAPKAANYGYTF.